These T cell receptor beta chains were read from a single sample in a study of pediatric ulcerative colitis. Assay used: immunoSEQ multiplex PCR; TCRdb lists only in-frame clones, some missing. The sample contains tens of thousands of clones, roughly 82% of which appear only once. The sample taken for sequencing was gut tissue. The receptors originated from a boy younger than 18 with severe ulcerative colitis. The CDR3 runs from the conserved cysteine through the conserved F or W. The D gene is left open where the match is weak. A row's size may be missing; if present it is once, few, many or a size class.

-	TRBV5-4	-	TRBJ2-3	CASSLGQITDTQYF	TGTGCCAGCAGCTTGGGACAAATCACAGATACGCAGTATTTT
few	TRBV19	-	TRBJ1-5	CASSLAVGPQHF	TGTGCCAGTAGCCTCGCGGTTGGGCCCCAGCATTTT
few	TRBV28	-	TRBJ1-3	CASSSTPSGNTIYF	TGTGCCAGCAGTTCTACTCCCTCTGGAAACACCATATATTTT
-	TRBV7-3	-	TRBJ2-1	CASSPSSGGAFEQFF	TGTGCCAGCAGCCCCTCTAGTGGGGGGGCCTTTGAGCAGTTCTTC
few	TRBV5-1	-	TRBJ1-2	CASSLSRSGIYGYTF	TGCGCCAGCAGCTTGTCCCGGTCCGGTATCTATGGCTACACCTTC
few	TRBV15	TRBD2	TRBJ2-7	CATSRDRGGYEQYF	TGTGCCACCAGCAGAGATCGCGGGGGCTACGAGCAGTACTTC
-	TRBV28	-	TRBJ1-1	CASSQGRLEAFF	TGTGCCAGCAGTCAAGGACGGCTCGAAGCTTTCTTT
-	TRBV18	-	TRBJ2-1	CASSPTGGYNEQFF	TGTGCCAGCTCACCGACTGGGGGGTACAATGAGCAGTTCTTC
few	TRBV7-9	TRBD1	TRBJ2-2	CASSLDRGHGTGELFF	TGTGCCAGCAGCCTGGACAGGGGGCACGGCACCGGGGAGCTGTTTTTT
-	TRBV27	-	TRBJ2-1	CASSFRPAYEQFF	TGTGCCAGCAGTTTCAGGCCCGCTTATGAGCAGTTCTTC
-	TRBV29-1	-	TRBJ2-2	CSVGSNTGELFF	TGCAGCGTCGGATCGAACACCGGGGAGCTGTTTTTT
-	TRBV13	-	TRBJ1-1	CASSVSGTPNTEAFF	TGTGCCAGCAGCGTCTCCGGGACACCAAACACTGAAGCTTTCTTT